The present entry profiles one TCR beta chain with its context. The antigen it binds to is not known. No much larger clone is present one base from it, and per-base qualities are unavailable. The entry originates in a study of cytomegalovirus exposure and HLA in healthy donors (dated by TCRdb to about 2017). Background on the whole study: The 700 or so repertoires of the first cohort and the 120 validation repertoires were produced on the same platform, according to a later analysis. The study aimed to test whether signatures of past pathogen exposure could be identified by cataloging public T cell receptors. High-throughput TCR immunosequencing, statistical association of individual TCRs with disease status, and machine learning were combined to predict cytomegalovirus infection status. A separate validation cohort of roughly 120 different subjects was used in addition to the roughly 640-subject first cohort.

Separate from the roughly 650-subject first cohort, the validation cohort of roughly 130 subjects was the group to which the donors belonged. Libraries were constructed by the immunoSEQ multiplex PCR assay. The authors' pipeline ran thus. To diagnose cytomegalovirus status from the catalog of TCR beta chain sequences, a statistical classification framework was built. TCRdb's version of the immuneACCESS table is confined to in-frame rearrangements and falls short of the full clone set. An unresolved V gene accounts for under half of the shortfall where checked; the remainder is of unknown origin. V and J calls and clone size follow that table, whereas D and trimming were derived from the DNA. The sample profile shows around 250,000 clones; around 87% of them were found once. The biggest ten clones account for 0.3% to 0.4% of the sample. Looking up the germline V gene (reference sequence) yields CDR1 MNHEY and CDR2 SMNVEV. Inclusive of the bounding cysteine and phenylalanine, the CDR3 is 16 residues long. Only CDR3 DNA remains: 48 bases, in frame from the first base. The germline V and J ends show losses of 6 bases and 1 base respectively, and no gene match explains 8 bases of the junction.

Study-wide conclusions, independent of this receptor: In a later analysis, TCRs clustered in the first cohort were found to also tend to co-occur in the roughly 130 validation repertoires, with 90% to 95% of cluster scores above 0. Most TCR sequences were seen in very few donors, while some public TCRs were found in many individuals. All 120 or so repertoires were used to score co-occurrence in the validation cohort in a later analysis, because that analysis had no HLA typing for the cohort. In vitro tests confirmed that three of the cytomegalovirus-associated TCR beta chains recognize cytomegalovirus antigens. According to the authors, the approach could potentially be generalized to other disease states and immunological phenotypes. In both the original and validation cohorts, the classifier was reported to diagnose cytomegalovirus status with high specificity and sensitivity. A total of 150 or so TCR beta chains were listed by the study as associated with cytomegalovirus.

The sequencing sample was made of PBMCs. Rearrangement joined TRBV27 to TRBJ1-5; the junction holds 8 bases that match TRBD1. The receptor was isolated from a woman younger than 35 in good health and CMV-seronegative. CDR3 loop: CASRPSTGGSNQPQHF. The nucleotides read TGTGCCAGCAGACCTTCAACAGGGGGGAGCAATCAGCCCCAGCATTTT.